This record looks at one T cell receptor beta chain sequence and its context. The sample comes from a study of control samples from healthy donors and cancer patients. The table came from immunoSEQ multiplex PCR; TCRdb's copy has only in-frame clones and leaves some out. The table shows over 60,000 clones, with roughly 90% occurring only once. CDR1 and CDR2 from the germline V gene are SGHVS and FQNEAQ. V gave up 6 bases and J gave up 6 bases; unmatched junction bases: 7. This CDR3 contains 14 residues. This receptor was taken from a woman aged 60-70 years with head and neck cancer. The chain recombines TRBV7-8 with TRBJ2-2, with 7 bases lining up with TRBD1. Sequencing input: PBMCs. CDR3 nucleotide sequence: TGTGCCAGCAGAAAGACAGGGTTTTCCGGGGAGCTGTTTTTT. Protein sequence: CASRKTGFSGELFF.